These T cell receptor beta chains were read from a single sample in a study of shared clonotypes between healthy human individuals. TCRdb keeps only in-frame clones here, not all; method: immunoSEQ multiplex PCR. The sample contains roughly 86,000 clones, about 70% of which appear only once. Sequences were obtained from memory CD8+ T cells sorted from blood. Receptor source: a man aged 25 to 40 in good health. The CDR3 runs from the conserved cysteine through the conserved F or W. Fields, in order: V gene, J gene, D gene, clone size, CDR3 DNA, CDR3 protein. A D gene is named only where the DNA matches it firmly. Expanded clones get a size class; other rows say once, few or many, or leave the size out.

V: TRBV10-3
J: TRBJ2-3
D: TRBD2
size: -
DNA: TGTGCCATCAGACTAGCGGGAGCCACAGATACGCAGTATTTT
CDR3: CAIRLAGATDTQYF

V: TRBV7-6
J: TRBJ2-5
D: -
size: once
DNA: TGTGCCAGCAGCCCCCGGGACACAGTAGAGACCCAGTACTTC
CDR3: CASSPRDTVETQYF

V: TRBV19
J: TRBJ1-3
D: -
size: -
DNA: TGTGCCAGTAGTACCTTGAGGGAATCCGGAAACACCATATATTTT
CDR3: CASSTLRESGNTIYF

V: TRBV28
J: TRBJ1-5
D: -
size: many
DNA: TGTGCCAGCAGTGCCTACCCTCGCCAGCATTTT
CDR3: CASSAYPRQHF

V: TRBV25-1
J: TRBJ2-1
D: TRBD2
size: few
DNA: TGTGCCAGCAGTGACGGAACTAGCGACCACCCCCAGGATGAGCAGTTCTTC
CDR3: CASSDGTSDHPQDEQFF

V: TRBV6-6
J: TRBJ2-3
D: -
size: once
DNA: TGTGCCAGCACTCCGCAGGGGAGCACAGATACGCAGTATTTT
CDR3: CASTPQGSTDTQYF

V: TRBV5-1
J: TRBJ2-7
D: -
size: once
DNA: TGCGCCAGCAAAGTAGGACAGTCCTACGAGCAGTACTTC
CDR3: CASKVGQSYEQYF

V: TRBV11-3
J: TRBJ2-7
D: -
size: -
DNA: TGTGCCAGCAGCTTAGGAGGTAGCGGAGACTACGAGCAGTACTTC
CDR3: CASSLGGSGDYEQYF

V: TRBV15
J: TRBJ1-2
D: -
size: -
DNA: TGTGCCACCAGCAGGGATAGGCTGTTTACCTATGGCTACACCTTC
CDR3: CATSRDRLFTYGYTF

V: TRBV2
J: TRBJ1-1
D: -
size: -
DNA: TGTGCCAGCAGTACCAGTGACGGGAACACTGAAGCTTTCTTT
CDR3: CASSTSDGNTEAFF

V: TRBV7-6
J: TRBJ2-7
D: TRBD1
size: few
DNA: TGTGCCAGCAGCCCGACAGGGGCCGCGTACGTGCAGTACTTC
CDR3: CASSPTGAAYVQYF

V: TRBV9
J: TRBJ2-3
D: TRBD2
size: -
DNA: TGTGCCAGCAGCGTAGAGCCTAGCGGGAGGGTCACAGATACGCAGTATTTT
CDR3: CASSVEPSGRVTDTQYF

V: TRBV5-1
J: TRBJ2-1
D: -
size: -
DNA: TGCGCCAGCAGCTTGGGACTCATGGATTCGTCCAATGAGCAGTTCTTC
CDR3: CASSLGLMDSSNEQFF

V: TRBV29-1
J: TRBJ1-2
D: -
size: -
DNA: TGCAGCGTTGGTTGGGGGGCCAGCTATGGCTACACCTTC
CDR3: CSVGWGASYGYTF

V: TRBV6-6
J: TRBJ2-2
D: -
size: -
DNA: TGTGCCAGCAGTCCCCCCGGCCGGCCGATGACCGGGGAGCTGTTTTTT
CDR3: CASSPPGRPMTGELFF

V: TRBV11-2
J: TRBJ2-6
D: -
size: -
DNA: TGTGCCAGCAGCTTAGCGGGCTCTGGGGCCAACGTCCTGACTTTC
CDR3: CASSLAGSGANVLTF

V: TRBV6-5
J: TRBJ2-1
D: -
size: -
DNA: TGTGCCAGCTCCCGTAATGGAGTCAATGAGCAGTTCTTC
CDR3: CASSRNGVNEQFF

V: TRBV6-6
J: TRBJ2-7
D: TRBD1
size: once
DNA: TGTGCCAGCAGCGAAGGGACAGGGGGCTACGAGCAGTACTTC
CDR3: CASSEGTGGYEQYF

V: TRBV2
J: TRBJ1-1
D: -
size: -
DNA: TGTGCCAGCAGTGAAGAGGGACACCGACCGTTGAACACTGAAGCTTTCTTT
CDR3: CASSEEGHRPLNTEAFF

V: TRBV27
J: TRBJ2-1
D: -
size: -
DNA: TGTGCCAGCAGTTTCCGAGGGTTTGAGCAGTTCTTC
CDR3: CASSFRGFEQFF

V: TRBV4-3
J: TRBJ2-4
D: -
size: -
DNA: TGCGCCAGCAGCCAAGAAGTAGGTGGCTCCAGGAACATTCAGTACTTC
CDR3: CASSQEVGGSRNIQYF

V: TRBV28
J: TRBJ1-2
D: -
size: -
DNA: TGTGCCAGCAGTTTATCGACTGACCCCTATTATGGCTACACCTTC
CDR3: CASSLSTDPYYGYTF

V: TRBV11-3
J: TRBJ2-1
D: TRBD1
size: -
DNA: TGTGCCAGCAGCCCCGACAGGGGTTATGAGCAGTTCTTC
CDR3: CASSPDRGYEQFF

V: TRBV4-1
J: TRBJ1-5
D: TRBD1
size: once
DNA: TGCGCCAGCAGCCAAGAGGGACAGGGTAGTCAGCCCCAGCATTTT
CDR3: CASSQEGQGSQPQHF

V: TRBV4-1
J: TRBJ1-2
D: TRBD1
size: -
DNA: TGCGCCAGCAGCCAGGCCCCCGGGACAGACTATGGCTACACCTTC
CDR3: CASSQAPGTDYGYTF

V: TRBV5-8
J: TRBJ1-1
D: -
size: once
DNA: TGTGCCAGCAACCGGGACCCTGGGGGGGCTTTCTTT
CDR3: CASNRDPGGAFF

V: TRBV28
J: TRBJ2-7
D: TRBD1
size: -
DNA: TGTGCCAGCAGTGACAGGGCCTACGAGCAGTACTTC
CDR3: CASSDRAYEQYF

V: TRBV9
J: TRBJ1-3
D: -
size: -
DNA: TGTGCCAGCACGAATGGACAGTTGTCTATTGGAAACACCATATATTTT
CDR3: CASTNGQLSIGNTIYF

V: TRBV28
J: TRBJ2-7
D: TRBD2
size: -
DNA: TGTGCCAGCAGACTCCTTTCCCGGGACTATGACGAGCAGTACTTC
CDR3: CASRLLSRDYDEQYF

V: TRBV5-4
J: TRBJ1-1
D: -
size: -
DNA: TGTGCCAGCAGCTTGACGCGGGGGGAAGCTTTCTTT
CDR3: CASSLTRGEAFF

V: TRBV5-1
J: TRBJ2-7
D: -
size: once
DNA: TGCGCCAGCAGCTTGGAAGGTTCCTACGAGCAGTACTTC
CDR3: CASSLEGSYEQYF

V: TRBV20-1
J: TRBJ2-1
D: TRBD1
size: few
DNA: TGCAGTGGACAGGGCGATGAGCAGTTCTTC
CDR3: CSGQGDEQFF

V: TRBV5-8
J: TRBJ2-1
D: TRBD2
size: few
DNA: TGTGCCAGCAGCTTCGGGGGAGGGGTGTCCTACAATGAGCAGTTCTTC
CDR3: CASSFGGGVSYNEQFF

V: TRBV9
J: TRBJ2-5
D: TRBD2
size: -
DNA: TGTGCCAGCAGCTCCCCGAGGGGAGGGGTTCAAGAGACCCAGTACTTC
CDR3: CASSSPRGGVQETQYF

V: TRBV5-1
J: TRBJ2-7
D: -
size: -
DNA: TGCGCCAGTTGGTTGGAGGGAGAATACGAGCAGTACTTC
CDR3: CASWLEGEYEQYF

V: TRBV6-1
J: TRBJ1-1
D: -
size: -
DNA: TGTGCCAGCAATTTCAGGGGCATGAACACTGAAGCTTTCTTT
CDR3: CASNFRGMNTEAFF

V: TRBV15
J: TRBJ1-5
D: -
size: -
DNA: TGTGCCACCAGCAGAGACCAGGGGTGGAGCAATCAGCCCCAGCATTTT
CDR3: CATSRDQGWSNQPQHF

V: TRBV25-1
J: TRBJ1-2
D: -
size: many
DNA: TGTGCCAGCAGTGATCCGATCTATGGCTACACCTTC
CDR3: CASSDPIYGYTF

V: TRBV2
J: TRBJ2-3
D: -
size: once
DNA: TGTGCCAGCAGTGAAAGGTCGAGCACAGATACGCAGTATTTT
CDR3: CASSERSSTDTQYF

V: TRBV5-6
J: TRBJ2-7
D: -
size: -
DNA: TGTGCCAGCAGCTTGGGTAGGCCTCACTACTACGAGCAGTACTTC
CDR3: CASSLGRPHYYEQYF

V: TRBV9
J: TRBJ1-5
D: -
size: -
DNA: TGTGCCAGCAGCGCATTGGGGGTAGGACAGCCCCAGCATTTT
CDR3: CASSALGVGQPQHF

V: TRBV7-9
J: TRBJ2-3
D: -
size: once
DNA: TGTGCCAGCAGCTTAAAATTCACAGATACGCAGTATTTT
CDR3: CASSLKFTDTQYF